This entry describes one TCR beta chain. This sample was included in a study of cytomegalovirus exposure and HLA in healthy donors. Primers: 60 Vbeta forward and 13 Jbeta reverse. Assay used: immunoSEQ multiplex PCR; TCRdb lists only in-frame clones, some missing. The profile shows 150,000 or so clones, roughly 79% of them singletons. V lost 6 bases to trimming and J lost 2 bases, with 14 bases between them. This CDR3 has 15 amino acids. Germline V gives CDR1 MNHEY, CDR2 SMNVEV (reference sequence). Sequencing input: PBMCs. This clonotype was sampled from a man aged 25-45 years in good health and CMV-seropositive. The genes are TRBV27 and TRBJ2-1, with D possibly matching TRBD2 (6 bases). In DNA, the CDR3 is TGTGCCAGCAGGGTAGCGGAGGCCACCTACAATGAGCAGTTCTTC. As protein: CASRVAEATYNEQFF.